A selection of T cell receptor beta chains follows, all from one sample in a study of blood T cell repertoires in COVID-19. Assay: immunoSEQ multiplex PCR; the TCRdb copy retains only in-frame clones and omits some. Found here are roughly 110,000 clones, about four fifths of them singletons; the top ten hold around 8%. The sequenced material came from peripheral blood. Every receptor here comes from a woman in her thirties or forties with acute or convalescent COVID-19. Each CDR3 is given with its conserved first and last residue. A D gene is named only where the DNA matches it firmly. Clone size appears in some rows only: once, few, many, or a class for an expanded clone.

V,D,size,J,CDR3,DNA
TRBV3-1/TRBV3-2,.,.,TRBJ1-2,CASSQRGEGGYTF,TGTGCCAGCAGCCAACGGGGGGAGGGTGGCTACACCTTC
TRBV27,TRBD2,.,TRBJ2-3,CASSLSVTFLAGGIRTQYF,TGTGCCAGCAGTTTATCCGTTACCTTTCTAGCGGGGGGGATCAGGACGCAGTATTTT
TRBV28,TRBD2,.,TRBJ2-1,CASRPGTSGGARFF,TGTGCCAGCAGACCCGGGACTAGCGGGGGGGCCAGGTTCTTC
TRBV29-1,.,few,TRBJ2-2,CSVILWTANTGELFF,TGCAGCGTTATCCTGTGGACAGCGAACACCGGGGAGCTGTTTTTT
TRBV6-5,TRBD1,.,TRBJ1-2,CASSSGQGGRGYTF,TGTGCCAGCAGTTCCGGACAGGGGGGACGAGGCTACACCTTC
TRBV4-1,.,.,TRBJ2-7,CASSQDQLTLYEQYF,TGCGCCAGCAGCCAAGATCAGTTAACCCTGTACGAGCAGTACTTC
TRBV5-1,.,.,TRBJ1-2,CASSPGGGNGYGYTF,TGCGCCAGCAGCCCCGGTGGGGGGAATGGCTATGGCTACACCTTC
TRBV4-2,TRBD1,.,TRBJ1-2,CASSQVATGGQINYGYTF,TGTGCCAGCAGCCAAGTAGCTACTGGGGGACAGATAAACTATGGCTACACCTTC
TRBV18,TRBD1,.,TRBJ1-1,CASSRGTGGTEAFF,TGTGCCAGCTCACGAGGGACAGGGGGCACTGAAGCTTTCTTT
TRBV21-1,.,.,TRBJ1-2,CASSKLPGTGGDYGYTF,TGTGCCAGCAGCAAACTCCCTGGGACAGGGGGGGACTATGGCTACACCTTC
TRBV19,.,.,TRBJ1-6,CASSISQGRNSPLHF,TGTGCCAGTAGTATATCACAGGGTAGGAATTCACCCCTCCACTTT
TRBV4-3,TRBD1,.,TRBJ1-4,CASSQGRGQGILREKLFF,TGCGCCAGCAGCCAAGGCAGGGGACAGGGGATACTCCGTGAAAAACTGTTTTTT
TRBV7-2,TRBD2,.,TRBJ2-3,CASSVTSGGYTDTQYF,TGTGCCAGCAGCGTGACTAGCGGGGGGTACACAGATACGCAGTATTTT
TRBV4-3,.,.,TRBJ2-3,CASSQDILRGSSTDTQYF,TGCGCCAGCAGCCAAGACATCCTTCGGGGGTCTAGCACAGATACGCAGTATTTT
TRBV7-2,TRBD2,.,TRBJ2-2,CASSLGLAGENGELFF,TGTGCCAGCAGCTTAGGGCTAGCGGGGGAAAACGGGGAGCTGTTTTTT
TRBV7-9,TRBD1,once,TRBJ2-1,CASSLVGGQRNEQFF,TGTGCCAGCAGCTTAGTAGGGGGACAGCGCAATGAGCAGTTCTTC
TRBV11-2,TRBD2,.,TRBJ2-1,CASSLKGLAGEQFF,TGTGCCAGCAGCCTTAAGGGACTAGCGGGCGAGCAGTTCTTC
TRBV7-2,.,few,TRBJ2-1,CASSLDPLAGEQFF,TGTGCCAGCAGCTTAGATCCCCTGGCGGGTGAGCAGTTCTTC
TRBV9,TRBD1,few,TRBJ1-1,CASSVADRGLGTEAFF,TGTGCCAGCAGCGTAGCGGACAGGGGGCTGGGTACTGAAGCTTTCTTT
TRBV4-1,.,.,TRBJ2-4,CASSQAILGSVAKNIQYF,TGCGCCAGCAGCCAAGCGATTTTGGGCTCCGTAGCCAAAAACATTCAGTACTTC
TRBV5-6,TRBD1,few,TRBJ2-1,CASSSTGGVYNEQFF,TGTGCCAGCAGCTCTACAGGGGGAGTTTACAATGAGCAGTTCTTC
TRBV3-1/TRBV3-2,TRBD1,.,TRBJ1-1,CASSQGTGGTEAFF,TGTGCCAGCAGCCAGGGAACAGGGGGCACTGAAGCTTTCTTT
TRBV21-1,.,.,TRBJ2-6,CASSKPRRAGGANVLTF,TGTGCCAGCAGCAAACCCCGCAGGGCAGGTGGGGCCAACGTCCTGACTTTC
TRBV6-4,.,few,TRBJ2-1,CASSKGGEPYNEQFF,TGTGCCAGCAGCAAAGGAGGGGAGCCCTACAATGAGCAGTTCTTC
TRBV21-1,.,.,TRBJ1-6,CASSTRPGTGFQRSPLHF,TGTGCCAGCAGCACCCGTCCCGGGACAGGGTTTCAGAGGTCACCCCTCCACTTT
TRBV2,.,.,TRBJ2-7,CASSGGTYSSYEQYF,TGTGCCAGCAGTGGTGGGACATACAGTTCCTACGAGCAGTACTTC
TRBV10-3,.,.,TRBJ1-2,CAISEGPGGYTF,TGTGCCATCAGTGAGGGGCCTGGTGGCTACACCTTC
TRBV5-4,TRBD1,once,TRBJ1-1,CASRDTQGARTEAFF,TGTGCCAGCAGAGACACACAGGGGGCGCGTACTGAAGCTTTCTTT
TRBV2,.,.,TRBJ2-5,CASSVGTQETQYF,TGTGCCAGCAGTGTCGGGACTCAAGAGACCCAGTACTTC
TRBV3-1/TRBV3-2,.,.,TRBJ1-1,CASSQAGVNTEAFF,TGTGCCAGCAGCCAAGCGGGAGTGAACACTGAAGCTTTCTTT
TRBV2,.,once,TRBJ2-2,CASSPIRENTGELFF,TGTGCCAGCAGTCCAATCCGGGAGAACACCGGGGAGCTGTTTTTT
TRBV5-8,TRBD1,.,TRBJ2-3,CASSLAGTGVSDTQYF,TGTGCCAGCAGCTTGGCAGGGACAGGAGTCTCGGATACGCAGTATTTT
TRBV10-2,.,.,TRBJ1-5,CASSEYTVGQPQHF,TGCGCCAGCAGTGAGTACACCGTCGGGCAGCCCCAGCATTTT